These 27 T cell receptor beta chains originate from one sample sequenced in a study of blood T cell repertoires in COVID-19. Libraries were prepared by immunoSEQ multiplex PCR; TCRdb keeps only in-frame clonotypes and omits some of them. Among around 300,000 clones listed, 83% were seen once. The material sequenced was peripheral blood. These receptors originate from a woman aged 50 to 60 who had recovered from COVID-19.

This sequence joins TRBV6-5 and TRBJ2-7; D possibly corresponds to TRBD1 (5 bases). Trimming stripped 7 bases from V and 2 bases from J, with 18 bases between. The CDR3 runs 15 residues. CDR1 MNHEY and CDR2 SVGAGI come from the germline V gene. The CDR3 protein is CASINSLGLPYEQYF. In nucleotides, the CDR3 is TGTGCCAGCATTAACTCCCTGGGGCTTCCCTACGAGCAGTACTTC.

This clone has just a few counts. The rearrangement joins TRBV9 to TRBJ2-3; tentative D call: TRBD2 (6 bases). The CDR3 is made up of 13 amino acids. The V gene's germline CDR1 is SGDLS and CDR2 YYNGEE. The V gene lost 3 bases and the J gene lost 6 bases, with 11 bases spanning the gap. The CDR3 protein is CASSGDSLDTQYF. In nucleotides, the CDR3 is TGTGCCAGCAGCGGGGACTCGCTGGATACGCAGTATTTT.

The V call is TRBV28, the J call TRBJ2-1; TRBD2 matches 9 bases. After removal of 7 bases from V and 0 bases from J, the junction contained 10 bases not matched to a gene. In germline, CDR1 is MDHEN, CDR2 SYDVKM. This CDR3 is built from 17 residues. The CDR3 spells CASTETSGAFSYNEQFF. Written as DNA, the CDR3 is TGTGCCAGCACCGAGACTAGCGGAGCATTCTCCTACAATGAGCAGTTCTTC.

The rearrangement uses TRBV6-5 and TRBJ2-7, with a tentative D call TRBD2 (5 bases). Germline V gene data show CDR1 as MNHEY and CDR2 as SVGAGI. The V end was cut by 6 bases, the J end by 7 bases, with 19 bases between. The CDR3 sequence is 14 residues long. In DNA form, the CDR3 reads TGTGCCAGCAGCCAAATCAGAGGGTTCGGGGAGCAGTACTTC. Translating gives CASSQIRGFGEQYF.

The V gene is TRBV28, the J gene TRBJ1-5; TRBD1 matches 8 bases. This CDR3 has 15 residues. V dropped 7 bases and J dropped 2; count of bases not matched to a gene: 7. Germline V lookup: CDR1 MDHEN, CDR2 SYDVKM. As DNA, the CDR3 is TGTGCCAGCAACCCCGGACAGGGTGGCAATCAGCCCCAGCATTTT. Translating it yields CASNPGQGGNQPQHF.

The J gene is TRBJ2-2, the V gene TRBV7-2; a possible D gene is TRBD1 (5 bases). The CDR3 is 14 residues long. V was trimmed by 2 bases and J by 4 bases, leaving 8 bases between them. The germline V gene encodes CDR1 SGHTA and CDR2 FQGNSA. For the CDR3, the DNA is TGTGCCAGCAGCTTAAATCAGGGCACCGGGGAGCTGTTTTTT. The encoded protein is CASSLNQGTGELFF.

This chain connects TRBV4-1 to TRBJ2-1; tentative D call: TRBD1 (5 bases). The CDR3 totals 15 residues. The germline gives CDR1 MGHRA, CDR2 YSYEKL. V gave up 0 bases and J gave up 3 bases, with 9 bases separating them. The CDR3 DNA is TGCGCCAGCAGCCAAGATGGCAGGGACTACAATGAGCAGTTCTTC. This sequence encodes CASSQDGRDYNEQFF.

This chain uses TRBV11-2 with TRBJ1-1; 7 bases agree with TRBD1. The V gene end was trimmed by 5 bases and the J gene end by 4 bases; junction bases not matched to a gene: 7. CDR3 size: 14 residues. CDR1 is SGHAT and CDR2 is FQNNGV in the germline V gene. This CDR3 is CASSRGTAGTEAFF. For the CDR3, the DNA is TGTGCCAGCAGCCGTGGGACAGCAGGCACTGAAGCTTTCTTT.

The V call is TRBV19, the J call TRBJ2-7, with D possibly TRBD1 on 5 matching bases. This CDR3 region has 15 residues. The germline V and J ends were trimmed by 3 bases and 0 bases, with 12 bases remaining between them. CDR1 is LNHDA and CDR2 is SQIVND in the germline V gene (reference sequence). The CDR3 DNA follows: TGTGCCAGTAGTATGAGTGGGGCTAGCTCCTACGAGCAGTACTTC. Its translation: CASSMSGASSYEQYF.

The table lists this clone with many counts. This sample also contains other DNA sequences that code for the same CDR3. The rearrangement links TRBV28 to TRBJ1-1; the D gene is possibly TRBD1 (5 bases). This CDR3 is built from 13 residues. V lost 6 bases and J 1 base, leaving 9 bases between the germline ends. Per the germline V gene, CDR1 is MDHEN and CDR2 is SYDVKM. CDR3 coding DNA: TGTGCCAGCAGCTCCGGACAGAACACTGAAGCTTTCTTT. Translation gives CASSSGQNTEAFF.

This rearrangement joins TRBV5-1 to TRBJ1-4; no clear D gene. The CDR3 is 15 amino acids. The germline CDR1 and CDR2 sequences are SGHRS and YFSETQ. V lost 5 bases and J 0 bases, leaving 11 bases between the germline ends. DNA for the CDR3: TGCGCCAGCAGGCCTCGAGCCGCAACTAATGAAAAACTGTTTTTT. Amino acids: CASRPRAATNEKLFF.

V and J are TRBV29-1 and TRBJ1-1, with a weak D call TRBD1 (6 bases). Germline CDR1 SQVTM, CDR2 ANQGSEA. This CDR3 spans 13 amino acids. Trimming stripped 6 bases from V and 0 bases from J, with 11 bases between. The CDR3 sequence is CSVTTGLNTEAFF. CDR3 nucleotide sequence: TGCAGCGTCACAACAGGGTTGAACACTGAAGCTTTCTTT. Complete variable domain (other parts from reference TRBV29-1 and TRBJ1-1): SAVISQKPSRDICQRGTSLTIQCQVDSQVTMMFWYRQQPGQSLTLIATANQGSEATYESGFVIDKFPISRPNLTFSTLTVSNMSPEDSSIYLCSVTTGLNTEAFFGQGTRLTVV.

The chain combines TRBV25-1 with TRBJ1-1, with D maybe TRBD1 (5 bases). Trimming removed 9 bases at V and 0 bases at J, with 11 bases between. Germline V gene sequence: CDR1 MGHDK, CDR2 SYGVNS. The CDR3 sequence is 13 residues long. The CDR3 here is CASPGPLNTEAFF. The CDR3 nucleotides are TGTGCCAGTCCAGGGCCTTTGAACACTGAAGCTTTCTTT.

The chain is built from TRBV30 and TRBJ2-1; D might be TRBD2 (5 bases). The CDR3 spans 10 residues. With 5 bases removed from V and 15 bases from J, the gap between germline ends came to 14 bases. Germline CDR1 and CDR2: GTSNPN and SVGIG (reference sequence). CDR3 in amino acids: CAWRRSGLFF. CDR3 sequence (DNA): TGTGCCTGGCGACGAAGCGGATTGTTCTTC.

The CDR3 here is CAISESGAHTEAFF. Written as DNA, the CDR3 is TGTGCCATCAGTGAGTCGGGGGCCCACACTGAAGCTTTCTTT. The V and J genes are TRBV10-3 and TRBJ1-1, with D possibly being TRBD1 (6 bases). Germline V lookup: CDR1 ENHRY, CDR2 SYGVKD. The CDR3 runs 14 residues. The V end was cut by 0 bases, the J end by 3 bases, with 8 bases between.

This chain uses TRBV28 with TRBJ2-1; tentative D call: TRBD1 (6 bases). This CDR3 contains 12 residues. Between the trimmed V and J ends, which lost 6 bases and 9 bases, there was a span of 12 bases. Germline V gene sequence: CDR1 MDHEN, CDR2 SYDVKM. CDR3 protein: CASSLGASEQFF. In nucleotides, the CDR3 is TGTGCCAGCAGCCTGGGGGCTAGTGAGCAGTTCTTC.

The chain uses TRBV27 and TRBJ2-1; the D gene is possibly TRBD2 (6 bases). This CDR3 comprises 13 residues. Germline CDR1 and CDR2: MNHEY and SMNVEV (reference sequence). V lost 3 bases and J lost 6, with 9 bases in between. CDR3 coding DNA: TGTGCCAGCAGTTTTCGGGAGACCAATGAGCAGTTCTTC. This translates into CASSFRETNEQFF.

The chain recombines TRBV7-3 with TRBJ2-2; 8 nucleotides match TRBD2. CDR1 SGHTA and CDR2 FQGTGA come from the germline V gene. The V gene end was trimmed by 1 base and the J gene end by 2 bases; junction bases not matched to a gene: 6. The CDR3 runs to 17 residues. Here the CDR3 DNA reads TGTGCCAGCAGCTTAAAGCCTAGCGGGCTTAACACCGGGGAGCTGTTTTTT. Translation gives CASSLKPSGLNTGELFF.

V is TRBV10-3 and J is TRBJ1-2; 9 positions match TRBD1. The CDR3 loop spans 15 amino acids. V trimming: 3 bases; J trimming: 8 bases; junction bases outside the gene matches: 10. Germline-derived CDR1 and CDR2 are ENHRY and SYGVKD. The CDR3 region has the DNA TGTGCCATCAGTGAATCGGACAGGGGTCTGTGGGGCTACACCTTC. Encoded protein: CAISESDRGLWGYTF.

The rearrangement uses TRBV24-1 and TRBJ2-2; 7 positions match TRBD1. Losses at the gene ends were 8 bases for V and 7 bases for J; bases not matched to a gene: 6. The CDR3 extends over 13 amino acids. CDR1 and CDR2 from the germline V gene are KGHDR and SFDVKD. Written as DNA, the CDR3 is TGTGCCACCAATGCCCAGGGGGACGGGGAGCTGTTTTTT. Translated, it gives CATNAQGDGELFF.

The chain employs TRBV20-1 and TRBJ2-7, with 7 bases matching TRBD2. With V trimmed by 3 bases and J by 0 bases, 11 bases remained unmatched. There are 16 residues in the CDR3. Germline values: CDR1 DFQATT, CDR2 SNEGSKA (reference sequence). CDR3 sequence: CSASGGGAGTSYEQYF. CDR3 in DNA: TGCAGTGCTAGTGGGGGGGGAGCGGGGACCTCCTACGAGCAGTACTTC.

V usage is TRBV6-4 and J usage is TRBJ2-3; 7 bases are shared with TRBD2. J gave up 4 bases and V 4 bases, and 5 bases lay outside the gene matches. The germline CDR1 and CDR2 sequences are MRHNA and SNTAGT. CDR3 length: 14 residues. The CDR3 sequence is CASSVSAGSDTQYF. In DNA, the CDR3 is TGTGCCAGCAGTGTATCAGCGGGATCAGATACGCAGTATTTT.

This clone was detected only once. The V call is TRBV27, the J call TRBJ2-7, with D tentatively TRBD2 (6 bases). The germline CDR1 and CDR2 sequences are MNHEY and SMNVEV (reference sequence). V was shortened by 4 bases and J by 2 bases, with 15 bases between the two germline ends. The CDR3 length is 15 residues. CDR3 sequence: CASSSGEGSAYEQYF. DNA for the CDR3: TGTGCCAGCAGTTCGGGAGAGGGCTCGGCCTACGAGCAGTACTTC.

The V call is TRBV27, the J call TRBJ2-3; tentative D call: TRBD2 (5 bases). Looked up from germline, CDR1 is MNHEY and CDR2 is SMNVEV (reference sequence). V lost 3 bases and J lost 4, with 11 bases in between. The CDR3 length is 14 residues. CDR3 DNA: TGTGCCAGCAGTTTTGAGGGCTACTCAGATACGCAGTATTTT. Protein: CASSFEGYSDTQYF.

The chain couples TRBV15 to TRBJ1-5; no clear D gene. This CDR3 has 13 amino acids. Per the germline V gene, CDR1 is LNHNV and CDR2 is YYDKDF (reference sequence). V was clipped by 0 bases and J by 11 bases, with 11 bases between them. The CDR3 DNA sequence: TGTGCCACCAGCAGAGATATCTTCGGGGCCCAGCATTTT. This codes for CATSRDIFGAQHF.

This rearrangement joins TRBV6-6 to TRBJ2-1; 10 bases match TRBD1. V shed 5 bases and J 1 base; nucleotides not matched to a gene: 5. The CDR3 is 16 residues long. Germline CDR1 and CDR2: MNHNY and SVGAGI (reference sequence). The CDR3, as DNA: TGTGCCAGCAGTCGACCGGGACAGGGGTCCTACAATGAGCAGTTCTTC. Amino acids: CASSRPGQGSYNEQFF.

The chain joins TRBV6-4 to TRBJ1-2; D may be TRBD1 (5 bases). Germline V lookup: CDR1 MRHNA, CDR2 SNTAGT. V lost 5 bases to trimming and J lost 5 bases, with 6 bases between them. The CDR3 is 11 residues long. CDR3 nucleotides: TGTGCCAGCAGTTCAGGGTATGGCTACACCTTC. This encodes CASSSGYGYTF.